Below are 20 T cell receptor beta chains sequenced from a single sample in a study of T cells of healthy individuals. TCRdb independently ran MiXCR on the 5' RACE reads; one entry per CDR3 protein. This sample yields 60,000 to 75,000 distinct CDR3 sequences, of which 16% are seen a single time; 4% to 5% belongs to the top ten. All receptors come from a human donor in good health.

This clonotype was detected ten times or more. V usage is TRBV7-8 and J usage is TRBJ2-3, with a tentative D call TRBD2 (5 bases). Between the trimmed V and J ends, which lost 10 bases and 0 bases, there was a span of 14 bases. CDR1 and CDR2 (germline): SGHVS, FQNEAQ. The CDR3 runs 14 residues. The CDR3 loop reads CATLRDLSTDTQYF. The DNA for the CDR3 is TGTGCCACCCTCCGGGATCTAAGCACAGATACGCAGTATTTT. The full variable domain, with the rest looked up from reference TRBV7-8 and TRBJ2-3, is GAGVSQSPRYKVAKRGQDVALRCDPISGHVSLFWYQQALGQGPEFLTYFQNEAQLDKSGLPSDRFFAERPEGSVSTLKIQRTQQEDSAVYLCATLRDLSTDTQYFGPGTRLTVL.

The rearrangement links TRBV7-6 to TRBJ2-3, with unresolved D. The CDR3 loop spans 16 amino acids. The V gene lost 5 bases and the J gene lost 6 bases, with 21 bases spanning the gap. The germline gives CDR1 SGHVS, CDR2 FNYEAQ. The CDR3, as DNA: TGTGCCAGCAGCCCATCGGCCACTACCTCTCGGGATACGCAGTATTTT. It is translated as CASSPSATTSRDTQYF.

V is TRBV7-8 and J is TRBJ1-5; 7 bases line up with TRBD1. CDR1 and CDR2 (germline): SGHVS, FQNEAQ. The CDR3 is made up of 17 amino acids. V lost 6 bases to trimming and J lost 5 bases; unmatched junction nucleotides: 16. The CDR3 here is CASSWSQRGRTDQPQHF. The CDR3 nucleotides are TGTGCCAGCAGTTGGTCTCAGAGGGGGCGAACGGATCAGCCCCAGCATTTT. Based on the CDR3 plus reference TRBV7-8 and TRBJ1-5, the full variable domain is GAGVSQSPRYKVAKRGQDVALRCDPISGHVSLFWYQQALGQGPEFLTYFQNEAQLDKSGLPSDRFFAERPEGSVSTLKIQRTQQEDSAVYLCASSWSQRGRTDQPQHFGDGTRLSIL.

This clonotype was recorded a few times. V is TRBV29-1 and J is TRBJ2-1, with a weak D call TRBD2 (7 bases). Germline loops: CDR1 SQVTM, CDR2 ANQGSEA. V was pared by 7 bases and J by 3 bases, with 16 bases between. This CDR3 is 14 amino acids long. CDR3 region: CSARGLGGYNEQFF. CDR3 DNA sequence: TGCAGCGCCAGAGGACTAGGGGGCTACAATGAGCAGTTCTTC.

This clonotype was detected a few times. The genes are TRBV20-1 and TRBJ2-3; TRBD2 agrees at 9 bases. CDR3 length: 16 residues. The V gene's germline CDR1 is DFQATT and CDR2 SNEGSKA (reference sequence). The J segment lost 2 bases and the V segment lost 4 bases, leaving 10 bases of the junction unmatched. CDR3 protein: CSAKKALAGDTDTQYF. In DNA, the CDR3 is TGCAGTGCTAAGAAGGCACTAGCGGGCGACACAGATACGCAGTATTTT.

This clonotype has a handful of counts. This chain's CDR3 is CSARVAEYGYTF. The CDR3 DNA reads as TGCAGTGCTAGAGTAGCCGAGTATGGCTACACCTTC. V is TRBV20-1 and J is TRBJ1-2; no firm D call. V was shortened by 1 base and J by 5 bases, with 8 bases between the two germline ends. The germline V gene encodes CDR1 DFQATT and CDR2 SNEGSKA (reference sequence). The CDR3 runs to 12 residues.

This clonotype occurred many times. The genes are TRBV6-2 or TRBV6-3 and TRBJ2-1; 9 bases are shared with TRBD2. Germline assignment: CDR1 MNHEY and CDR2 SVGEGT. CDR3 size: 16 residues. V dropped 5 bases and J dropped 4; count of bases not matched to a gene: 9. CDR3 amino acids: CASSGLPSGVYNEQFF. DNA for the CDR3: TGTGCCAGCAGTGGCCTTCCTAGCGGGGTATACAATGAGCAGTTCTTC.

This CDR3 is CASSHLAGVYF. Written as DNA, the CDR3 is TGCGCCAGCAGCCACCTAGCGGGAGTCTATTTT. The rearrangement uses TRBV5-1 and TRBJ2-3, with 10 nucleotides matching TRBD2. This CDR3 region has 11 residues. Trimming removed 4 bases from V and 15 bases from J; junction bases left unmatched: 5. The germline V gene encodes CDR1 SGHRS and CDR2 YFSETQ.

This clonotype was counted many times. V and J are TRBV5-6 and TRBJ1-5, with 7 bases identical to TRBD1. This CDR3 comprises 14 residues. J gave up 7 bases and V 0 bases, and 4 bases lay outside the gene matches. Germline V gives CDR1 SGHDT, CDR2 YYEEEE. The CDR3 region has the DNA TGTGCCAGCAGCTTGGGACAGGGTGTGCAGCCCCAGCATTTT. It translates to CASSLGQGVQPQHF.

This clonotype was seen ten or more times. This chain connects TRBV20-1 to TRBJ2-1; TRBD2 agrees at 8 bases. Germline CDR1 reads DFQATT; CDR2 reads SNEGSKA (reference sequence). With 3 bases clipped from V and 1 base from J, the junction kept 11 bases outside the gene matches. The CDR3 is 17 amino acids. The CDR3 DNA reads TGCAGTGCTAGCGGGGTGGCGGGAGGCCTATCCTACAATGAGCAGTTCTTC. It is translated as CSASGVAGGLSYNEQFF.

The chain has TRBV20-1 and TRBJ2-3, with 7 bases that match TRBD2. V was pared by 0 bases and J by 7 bases, with 7 bases of the junction left unmatched. The CDR3 consists of 14 residues. CDR1 and CDR2 from the germline V gene are DFQATT and SNEGSKA (reference sequence). CDR3 protein: CSARDPTSTHTQYF. The CDR3 nucleotides read TGCAGTGCTAGAGATCCGACTAGCACCCATACGCAGTATTTT.

A note on this clonotype: This may come from a read error, since a much larger clone is one base off. The V and J genes are TRBV28 and TRBJ1-2, with D unresolved. CDR1 and CDR2 (germline): MDHEN, SYDVKM. The CDR3 length is 13 residues. Trimming shortened V by 4 bases and J by 3 bases, and 9 bases separated the two germline ends. CDR3 region: CASSYGGDYGYTF. The CDR3 DNA reads TGTGCCAGCAGTTATGGCGGTGACTATGGCTACACCTTC.

This clonotype was detected many times. The chain carries TRBV3-1 and TRBJ1-5; D is unclear. Germline loops: CDR1 LGHDT, CDR2 YNNKEL (reference sequence). The CDR3 contains 16 residues. The V gene lost 0 bases and the J gene lost 0 bases, with 9 bases spanning the gap. The CDR3 sequence is CASSQDWGVSNQPQHF. The CDR3 DNA sequence: TGTGCCAGCAGCCAAGATTGGGGTGTTAGCAATCAGCCCCAGCATTTT.

Ten or more counts support this clonotype. The chain recombines TRBV4-1 with TRBJ2-2, with D perhaps matching TRBD1 or TRBD2 (5 bases each). V lost 3 bases and J lost 4, with 12 bases in between. The germline V gene has CDR1 MGHRA and CDR2 YSYEKL. The CDR3 covers 15 residues. CDR3 bases: TGCGCCAGCAGCCAGACCGGGACGGGCACCGGGGAGCTGTTTTTT. It encodes CASSQTGTGTGELFF.

This clonotype was detected many times. The genes are TRBV29-1 and TRBJ1-6; 7 bases match TRBD1. With 6 bases clipped from V and 6 bases from J, the junction kept 11 bases outside the gene matches. CDR1 and CDR2 (germline): SQVTM, ANQGSEA. This CDR3 spans 15 amino acids. The CDR3 nucleotides are TGCAGCGTGCCAGGGGGTAGCGGCCTTAATTCACCCCTCCACTTT. As protein: CSVPGGSGLNSPLHF.

This clonotype came up many times. V gene TRBV5-6 combines with J gene TRBJ2-2; TRBD2 is a possible D gene (6 bases). Germline assignment: CDR1 SGHDT and CDR2 YYEEEE. The length of the CDR3 is 16 residues. V gave up 0 bases and J gave up 2 bases, with 11 bases separating them. CDR3 residues: CASSLGRRGNTGELFF. The CDR3 DNA sequence: TGTGCCAGCAGCTTGGGTCGGCGGGGAAACACCGGGGAGCTGTTTTTT.

The table lists this clonotype with a few counts. This sequence joins TRBV29-1 and TRBJ1-5; D possibly corresponds to TRBD1 (5 bases). Deletions cut 7 bases from V and 2 bases from J, with 12 bases between. This CDR3 has 13 amino acids. Germline V lookup: CDR1 SQVTM, CDR2 ANQGSEA. CDR3 sequence reads: CSGSEGGNQPQHF. DNA of the CDR3: TGCAGCGGCTCAGAAGGGGGCAATCAGCCCCAGCATTTT. Full variable domain (outside the CDR3, taken from reference TRBV29-1 and TRBJ1-5): SAVISQKPSRDICQRGTSLTIQCQVDSQVTMMFWYRQQPGQSLTLIATANQGSEATYESGFVIDKFPISRPNLTFSTLTVSNMSPEDSSIYLCSGSEGGNQPQHFGDGTRLSIL.

The chain uses TRBV4-1 and TRBJ2-5; TRBD1 or TRBD2 may be the D gene (5 bases each). Germline CDR1 is MGHRA and CDR2 is YSYEKL. The V gene lost 3 bases and the J gene lost 6 bases, with 5 bases spanning the gap. CDR3 length: 11 amino acids. The CDR3 loop reads CASSQGQTQYF. DNA of the CDR3: TGCGCCAGCAGCCAGGGACAGACCCAGTACTTC.

V and J are TRBV5-1 and TRBJ2-7; the D is unclear. This CDR3 has 14 residues. Germline assignment: CDR1 SGHRS and CDR2 YFSETQ. Trimming cost V 0 bases and J 2 bases, with 9 bases left between them. The CDR3 here is CASSLELSTYEQYF. DNA for the CDR3: TGCGCCAGCAGCTTGGAACTTTCTACCTACGAGCAGTACTTC.

CDR3 sequence: CASSPRGLAGGLGETQYF. CDR3 coding DNA: TGTGCCAGCAGCCCCAGGGGACTAGCGGGGGGGCTCGGGGAGACCCAGTACTTC. The V call is TRBV12-3 or TRBV12-4, the J call TRBJ2-5, with 16 bases fitting TRBD2. The CDR3 sequence is 18 residues long. The trim removed 6 bases at V and 5 bases at J, leaving 12 bases unmatched.